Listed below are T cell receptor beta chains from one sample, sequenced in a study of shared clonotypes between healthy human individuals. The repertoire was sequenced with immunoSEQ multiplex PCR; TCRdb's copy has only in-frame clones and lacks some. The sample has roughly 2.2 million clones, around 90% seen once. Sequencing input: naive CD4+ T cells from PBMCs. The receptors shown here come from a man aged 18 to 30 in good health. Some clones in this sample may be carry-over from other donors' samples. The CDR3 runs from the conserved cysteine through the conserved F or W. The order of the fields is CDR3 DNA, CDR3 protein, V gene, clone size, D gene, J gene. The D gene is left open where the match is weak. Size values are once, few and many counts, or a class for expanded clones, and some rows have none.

CDR3 DNA: TGTGCCAGCAGTGATAGTAAGAGGTCGGGCGAGCAGTACTTC
CDR3 protein: CASSDSKRSGEQYF
V gene: TRBV25-1
clone size: .
D gene: .
J gene: TRBJ2-7

CDR3 DNA: TGTGCCAGCACGCCGGCCCGTCTATTATACAATGAGCAGTTCTTC
CDR3 protein: CASTPARLLYNEQFF
V gene: TRBV28
clone size: .
D gene: .
J gene: TRBJ2-1

CDR3 DNA: TGCAGCGTTATGGGACAAAGGAACACTGAAGCTTTCTTT
CDR3 protein: CSVMGQRNTEAFF
V gene: TRBV29-1
clone size: few
D gene: .
J gene: TRBJ1-1

CDR3 DNA: TGCGCCAGCAGCGCAATTGTCCCGAGATCCACAGGGGAGCTGTTTTTT
CDR3 protein: CASSAIVPRSTGELFF
V gene: TRBV5-1
clone size: .
D gene: .
J gene: TRBJ2-2

CDR3 DNA: TGCGCCAGCAGCCCGGAGGGAGGGCGGACTGAAGCTTTCTTT
CDR3 protein: CASSPEGGRTEAFF
V gene: TRBV5-1
clone size: .
D gene: .
J gene: TRBJ1-1

CDR3 DNA: TGTGCCAGCAGCGCACCGGGACAAAGTGGCACCGGGGAGCTGTTTTTT
CDR3 protein: CASSAPGQSGTGELFF
V gene: TRBV7-3
clone size: .
D gene: .
J gene: TRBJ2-2

CDR3 DNA: TGCGCCAGCAGCCACCGGACAGGGCCCAGCTCCTACGAGCAGTACTTC
CDR3 protein: CASSHRTGPSSYEQYF
V gene: TRBV4-1
clone size: .
D gene: TRBD1
J gene: TRBJ2-7

CDR3 DNA: TGCGCCAGCAGCTTGGCGGGACAGGTCTACACCGGGGAGCTGTTTTTT
CDR3 protein: CASSLAGQVYTGELFF
V gene: TRBV5-1
clone size: .
D gene: TRBD1
J gene: TRBJ2-2

CDR3 DNA: TGTGCCAGCAGTTTTAGACGGGGGAGGAATGAAAAACTGTTTTTT
CDR3 protein: CASSFRRGRNEKLFF
V gene: TRBV2
clone size: .
D gene: .
J gene: TRBJ1-4

CDR3 DNA: TGTGCCAGCAGTCGACAGGGGGCGCAGGGCACAGATACGCAGTATTTT
CDR3 protein: CASSRQGAQGTDTQYF
V gene: TRBV6-6
clone size: few
D gene: TRBD1
J gene: TRBJ2-3

CDR3 DNA: TGTGCCAGCAGCCGTTCCGGACCCCCGCTCTCTGGGGCCAACGTCCTGACTTTC
CDR3 protein: CASSRSGPPLSGANVLTF
V gene: TRBV28
clone size: once
D gene: .
J gene: TRBJ2-6

CDR3 DNA: TGTGCCAGCAGCCGGGACAGGGGACAAGAGACCCAGTACTTC
CDR3 protein: CASSRDRGQETQYF
V gene: TRBV7-7
clone size: .
D gene: TRBD1
J gene: TRBJ2-5

CDR3 DNA: TGTGCCAGCAGCTGGACGGGCACCGGGGAGCTGTTTTTT
CDR3 protein: CASSWTGTGELFF
V gene: TRBV7-9
clone size: .
D gene: .
J gene: TRBJ2-2

CDR3 DNA: TGTGCCAGCAGCCTTTCCGGGACTAGCGGGAGCTGGTTCACAGATACGCAGTATTTT
CDR3 protein: CASSLSGTSGSWFTDTQYF
V gene: TRBV4-2
clone size: .
D gene: TRBD2
J gene: TRBJ2-3

CDR3 DNA: TGCGCCAGCAGCTTGGATGCCTTTGGGCAGTATTTT
CDR3 protein: CASSLDAFGQYF
V gene: TRBV5-1
clone size: once
D gene: .
J gene: TRBJ2-3